The 18 T cell receptor beta chains in this list originate from one sample, sequenced in a study of blood T cell repertoires in COVID-19. Repertoires were generated with immunoSEQ multiplex PCR, while TCRdb's copy carries only in-frame clones and drops some. The sample has about 250,000 clones; 87% are singletons. The sample comprised peripheral blood. These TCRs come from a young man with active or convalescent COVID-19.

J is TRBJ2-2 and V is TRBV29-1; 14 nucleotides align to TRBD2. With V trimmed by 4 bases and J by 4 bases, 2 bases remained unmatched. Germline V lookup: CDR1 SQVTM, CDR2 ANQGSEA. This CDR3 is built from 15 residues. Here the CDR3 reads CSVGGLAGVTGELFF. The DNA for the CDR3 is TGCAGCGTTGGGGGACTAGCGGGAGTCACCGGGGAGCTGTTTTTT.

The chain uses TRBV7-2 and TRBJ1-1, with D perhaps matching TRBD1 (5 bases). The germline V and J ends were trimmed by 5 bases and 6 bases, with 16 bases remaining between them. Germline V gives CDR1 SGHTA, CDR2 FQGNSA. This CDR3 comprises 14 residues. Here the CDR3 reads CASSRPGRFSEAFF. CDR3 DNA: TGTGCCAGCAGCAGGCCAGGGAGGTTCTCTGAAGCTTTCTTT.

The chain uses TRBV24-1 and TRBJ2-7; tentative D call: TRBD1 (7 bases). This CDR3 contains 12 residues. Trimming removed 3 bases at V and 7 bases at J, with 9 bases between. Germline V CDR1 and CDR2: KGHDR, SFDVKD. For the CDR3, the DNA is TGTGCCACCAGTGATCCAGGGGGGGAGCAGTACTTC. Amino acid sequence: CATSDPGGEQYF.

The chain combines TRBV6-5 with TRBJ1-3; D not resolved. The CDR3 contains 11 residues. Trimming cost V 7 bases and J 6 bases, with 7 bases left between them. Germline V gene lookup returns CDR1 MNHEY and CDR2 SVGAGI. The chain's CDR3 is CASMLANTIYF. In DNA form, the CDR3 reads TGTGCCAGCATGCTGGCAAACACCATATATTTT.

V usage is TRBV19 and J usage is TRBJ2-2, with D unresolved. The CDR3 runs 11 residues. Germline V lookup: CDR1 LNHDA, CDR2 SQIVND (reference sequence). V was cut by 9 bases and J by 8 bases, with 10 bases left in between. CDR3 sequence (DNA): TGTGCCAGCGTGAGCCGGGGGGAGCTGTTTTTT. It is translated as CASVSRGELFF.

The chain couples TRBV29-1 to TRBJ2-5; TRBD1 matches 7 bases. There are 15 residues in the CDR3. Germline CDR1 and CDR2: SQVTM and ANQGSEA. After removal of 6 bases from V and 3 bases from J, the junction contained 13 bases not matched to a gene. Here the CDR3 DNA reads TGCAGCGTCCGAAGGTCCGCAGGGGGTGAAGAGACCCAGTACTTC. This sequence encodes CSVRRSAGGEETQYF.

Only one count was recorded for this clone. V gene TRBV15 combines with J gene TRBJ1-6; TRBD1 might be the D (6 bases). V was trimmed by 3 bases and J by 6 bases, leaving 18 bases between them. The V gene's germline CDR1 is LNHNV and CDR2 YYDKDF (reference sequence). The CDR3 contains 17 residues. CDR3 amino acids: CATSSGSSTGLNSPLHF. The DNA for the CDR3 is TGTGCCACCAGCAGTGGGAGTTCGACAGGCCTTAATTCACCCCTCCACTTT.

The chain joins TRBV5-5 to TRBJ1-5; D ambiguous. From germline, CDR1 is SGHKS and CDR2 YYEKEE (reference sequence). V was pared by 2 bases and J by 0 bases, with 9 bases between. The CDR3 totals 15 residues. CDR3 nucleotide sequence: TGTGCCAGCAGCTTTAGAATGTATAGCAATCAGCCCCAGCATTTT. This sequence encodes CASSFRMYSNQPQHF.

The V gene is TRBV7-2, the J gene TRBJ2-1; no definite D call. The CDR3 is 13 residues long. The germline V gene has CDR1 SGHTA and CDR2 FQGNSA. V lost 5 bases and J 6 bases, leaving 11 bases between the germline ends. CDR3 sequence: CASSTIPGNEQFF. In nucleotides, the CDR3 is TGTGCCAGCAGCACCATTCCGGGCAATGAGCAGTTCTTC.

This clone was found once. The chain is built from TRBV5-1 and TRBJ1-5; no definite D call. V shed 4 bases and J shed 3 bases, with 8 bases lying between them. The germline V gene encodes CDR1 SGHRS and CDR2 YFSETQ. The CDR3 is made up of 13 amino acids. As DNA, the CDR3 is TGCGCCAGCAGCCCGGGTGCCAATCAGCCCCAGCATTTT. Translating it yields CASSPGANQPQHF.

The gene calls are TRBV7-9 and TRBJ2-2; TRBD1 agrees at 9 bases. Germline CDR1 SEHNR, CDR2 FQNEAQ (reference sequence). The junction had 7 bases not matched to a gene; V was cut back by 4 bases and J by 7 bases. There are 15 residues in the CDR3. Here the CDR3 DNA reads TGTGCCAGCAGCTCATTACAGGGGGCCTACGGGGAGCTGTTTTTT. Protein sequence: CASSSLQGAYGELFF. The whole variable domain, filled in from reference TRBV7-9 and TRBJ2-2, reads DTGVSQNPRHKITKRGQNVTFRCDPISEHNRLYWYRQTLGQGPEFLTYFQNEAQLEKSRLLSDRFSAERPKGSFSTLEIQRTEQGDSAMYLCASSSLQGAYGELFFGEGSRLTVL.

The CDR3 nucleotides are TGTGCCAGCAGCTTAGTGCTGGGACAGGGGAGCTCCTACGAGCAGTACTTC. Its protein is CASSLVLGQGSSYEQYF. The gene calls are TRBV7-8 and TRBJ2-7, with TRBD1 matching 10 bases. Germline V gene lookup returns CDR1 SGHVS and CDR2 FQNEAQ. The length of the CDR3 is 17 residues. Unmatched junction bases numbered 6, after V lost 1 base and J lost 0 bases.

The chain carries TRBV21-1 and TRBJ2-3; the table gives TRBD1 as D, unverified against the DNA. TRBV21-1 is given as a pseudogene. The CDR3 length is 17 residues. The CDR3 loop reads CASSKGPPGGNADTQYF. For the CDR3, the DNA is TGTGCCAGCAGCAAAGGCCCCCCAGGGGGTAATGCAGATACGCAGTATTTT.

The chain is built from TRBV6-5 and TRBJ1-5; D remains unclear. The CDR3 consists of 12 residues. V lost 7 bases, J lost 7 bases, and 11 bases lay in between. Germline V gene data show CDR1 as MNHEY and CDR2 as SVGAGI. CDR3 region: CASTTELQPQHF. DNA of the CDR3: TGTGCCAGCACGACCGAACTACAGCCCCAGCATTTT.

The chain recombines TRBV4-2 with TRBJ1-1; TRBD1 might be the D (6 bases). Trimming took off 4 bases at V and 4 bases at J, with 19 bases between the two ends. The CDR3 contains 16 residues. Germline V gene lookup returns CDR1 LGHNA and CDR2 YNFKEQ. CDR3 nucleotide sequence: TGTGCCAGCAGCCCGCACGAGGGGAGGGGGAGCACTGAAGCTTTCTTT. Protein sequence: CASSPHEGRGSTEAFF.

The CDR3 protein is CASNSMEPDRGLISEQYF. CDR3 DNA sequence: TGTGCCAGCAACAGCATGGAACCGGACAGGGGCTTGATCAGCGAGCAGTACTTC. The gene calls are TRBV7-9 and TRBJ2-7, with 9 bases identical to TRBD1. CDR1 SEHNR and CDR2 FQNEAQ come from the germline V gene (reference sequence). With V trimmed by 7 bases and J by 6 bases, 22 bases remained unmatched. The CDR3 has 18 amino acids.

This CDR3 is CASSYPGQGYEQYF. As DNA, the CDR3 is TGTGCCAGCAGTTACCCCGGACAGGGGTACGAGCAGTACTTC. The gene calls are TRBV6-2 or TRBV6-3 and TRBJ2-7; TRBD1 aligns across 9 bases. Germline V CDR1 and CDR2: MNHEY, SVGEGT. V gave up 2 bases and J gave up 4 bases; unmatched junction bases: 3. The CDR3 length is 14 residues.

J is TRBJ1-1 and V is TRBV29-1; D is unclear. The germline CDR1 and CDR2 sequences are SQVTM and ANQGSEA. V lost 7 bases and J lost 3, with 12 bases in between. This CDR3 comprises 12 residues. As DNA, the CDR3 is TGCAGCGCCTCGGACTGGGACACTGAAGCTTTCTTT. Its protein is CSASDWDTEAFF. The full variable domain, with the rest looked up from reference TRBV29-1 and TRBJ1-1, is SAVISQKPSRDICQRGTSLTIQCQVDSQVTMMFWYRQQPGQSLTLIATANQGSEATYESGFVIDKFPISRPNLTFSTLTVSNMSPEDSSIYLCSASDWDTEAFFGQGTRLTVV.